The 17 T cell receptor beta chains in this list originate from one sample, sequenced in a study of blood T cell repertoires in COVID-19. Here immunoSEQ multiplex PCR was the method, and the copy in TCRdb shows in-frame clones only, minus some. The sample contains approximately 230,000 clones, approximately 89% of which appear only once. Sequences were obtained from peripheral blood. These receptors all come from a woman under 40 with COVID-19, enrolled during active disease.

The V gene is TRBV27, the J gene TRBJ2-7, with D possibly TRBD1 on 6 matching bases. The V and J ends lost 3 bases and 0 bases respectively, with 9 bases between them. Per germline, CDR1 MNHEY and CDR2 SMNVEV (reference sequence). The CDR3 runs to 14 residues. In DNA form, the CDR3 reads TGTGCCAGCAGTTTTGGGGGCAGCTCCTACGAGCAGTACTTC. Protein: CASSFGGSSYEQYF.

This chain connects TRBV5-1 to TRBJ2-5; D is possibly TRBD1 (6 bases). Germline V gene sequence: CDR1 SGHRS, CDR2 YFSETQ. The CDR3 totals 13 residues. The V and J ends lost 2 bases and 4 bases respectively, with 9 bases between them. The CDR3 DNA reads TGCGCCAGCAGCTTCTCAGGGGCAGAGACCCAGTACTTC. Amino acid sequence: CASSFSGAETQYF.

The chain employs TRBV5-1 and TRBJ1-1; D not certain. CDR1 and CDR2 from the germline V gene are SGHRS and YFSETQ. V was clipped by 4 bases and J by 1 base, with 2 bases between them. The CDR3 sequence is 11 residues long. This CDR3 is CASSQNTEAFF. CDR3 nucleotides: TGCGCCAGCAGCCAGAACACTGAAGCTTTCTTT.

V is TRBV10-1 and J is TRBJ2-3, with no clear D. CDR3 length equals 15 residues. In germline, CDR1 is WNHNN, CDR2 SYGVQD (reference sequence). The V and J ends lost 2 bases and 5 bases respectively, with 14 bases between them. CDR3 sequence reads: CASSEGSINGDTQYF. As DNA, the CDR3 is TGCGCCAGCAGTGAGGGTAGTATTAATGGAGATACGCAGTATTTT.

The rearrangement links TRBV11-2 to TRBJ2-5; D remains unclear. The CDR3 length is 14 residues. The germline V gene encodes CDR1 SGHAT and CDR2 FQNNGV. Between the trimmed V and J ends, which lost 3 bases and 1 base, there was a span of 9 bases. The CDR3, as DNA: TGTGCCAGCAGCTTGTTCGGCGGCCAAGAGACCCAGTACTTC. Translated: CASSLFGGQETQYF.

This chain links TRBV11-3 with TRBJ1-1; tentative D call: TRBD1 (5 bases). Per germline, CDR1 SGHNT and CDR2 YENEEA. Trimming shortened V by 3 bases and J by 1 base, and 6 bases separated the two germline ends. This CDR3 is built from 13 residues. DNA of the CDR3: TGTGCCAGCAGCTTTAGGGGGAACACTGAAGCTTTCTTT. It specifies CASSFRGNTEAFF.

This clone has just one count. The rearrangement joins TRBV4-3 to TRBJ1-3, with TRBD1 matching 9 bases. The CDR3 runs 15 residues. V lost 6 bases and J lost 0; bases outside the gene matches: 3. The germline V gene encodes CDR1 LGHNA and CDR2 YSLEER. CDR3 nucleotide sequence: TGCGCCAGCAGAGGACAGGGGAACTCTGGAAACACCATATATTTT. This translates into CASRGQGNSGNTIYF.

The CDR3 reads CASSLALGQAKLFF. The CDR3 DNA reads as TGTGCCAGCAGCTTAGCGCTGGGACAGGCAAAACTGTTTTTT. V and J are TRBV7-2 and TRBJ1-4; 8 positions agree with TRBD1. CDR3 length: 14 amino acids. Germline values: CDR1 SGHTA, CDR2 FQGNSA. J was trimmed by 10 bases and V by 0 bases; bases with no gene match: 4.

The chain joins TRBV7-6 to TRBJ2-3, with 8 nucleotides matching TRBD2. Unmatched junction bases numbered 5, after V lost 3 bases and J lost 3 bases. From germline, CDR1 is SGHVS and CDR2 FNYEAQ. The CDR3 loop spans 15 amino acids. CDR3 region: CASSFTGGVTDTQYF. Written as DNA, the CDR3 is TGTGCCAGCAGCTTCACCGGGGGGGTGACAGATACGCAGTATTTT.

The rearrangement joins TRBV4-3 to TRBJ2-2, with D unclear. The CDR3 spans 15 residues. V was clipped by 0 bases and J by 4 bases, with 9 bases between them. Germline V gene sequence: CDR1 LGHNA, CDR2 YSLEER. This chain's CDR3 is CASSQENIFTGELFF. The CDR3 DNA reads as TGCGCCAGCAGCCAAGAGAACATCTTCACCGGGGAGCTGTTTTTT.

Comment on this clone: This sample includes further DNA sequences coding for the same CDR3. The chain links TRBV5-1 to TRBJ1-4; TRBD1 is a possible D gene (5 bases). Germline CDR1 SGHRS, CDR2 YFSETQ. This CDR3 is 14 amino acids long. Trimming stripped 0 bases from V and 8 bases from J, with 11 bases between. DNA of the CDR3: TGCGCCAGCAGCTTGGGGCAGGGAAACGAAAAACTGTTTTTT. Its protein is CASSLGQGNEKLFF.

The genes are TRBV7-9 and TRBJ2-2, with a possible D match to TRBD2 (7 bases). Germline V gene data show CDR1 as SEHNR and CDR2 as FQNEAQ (reference sequence). The ends were cut back, 5 bases at V and 9 bases at J, with 16 bases in the middle. The CDR3 is made up of 14 amino acids. The CDR3: CASSPGAGARELFF. The DNA for the CDR3 is TGTGCCAGCAGCCCGGGGGCGGGGGCCCGGGAGCTGTTTTTT. The whole variable domain, remainder taken from reference TRBV7-9 and TRBJ2-2, is DTGVSQNPRHKITKRGQNVTFRCDPISEHNRLYWYRQTLGQGPEFLTYFQNEAQLEKSRLLSDRFSAERPKGSFSTLEIQRTEQGDSAMYLCASSPGAGARELFFGEGSRLTVL.

The gene calls are TRBV7-9 and TRBJ1-6, with 7 nucleotides matching TRBD1. The CDR3 sequence is 15 residues long. Per the germline V gene, CDR1 is SEHNR and CDR2 is FQNEAQ (reference sequence). Unmatched junction bases numbered 5, after V lost 4 bases and J lost 5 bases. The CDR3 loop is CASSSLTGNNSPLHF. The CDR3 DNA reads TGTGCCAGCAGCTCGCTGACAGGGAATAATTCACCCCTCCACTTT.

V gene TRBV11-2 combines with J gene TRBJ2-5; unclear D gene. Germline values: CDR1 SGHAT, CDR2 FQNNGV. V dropped 5 bases and J dropped 5 bases, with 12 bases sitting between them. The CDR3 extends over 13 amino acids. The CDR3 protein is CASSKRDAETQYF. The CDR3 nucleotides read TGTGCCAGCAGCAAGAGAGATGCGGAGACCCAGTACTTC.

The chain joins TRBV10-1 to TRBJ1-2, with 11 bases identical to TRBD1. Germline V CDR1 and CDR2: WNHNN, SYGVQD (reference sequence). V trimming: 6 bases; J trimming: 5 bases; junction bases outside the gene matches: 2. The CDR3 runs 13 residues. The DNA for the CDR3 is TGCGCCAGCAGCGGGACAGGGGGATATGGCTACACCTTC. It specifies CASSGTGGYGYTF.

V gene TRBV24-1 combines with J gene TRBJ1-1, with TRBD1 matching 7 bases. This CDR3 has 13 amino acids. Unmatched junction bases numbered 11, after V lost 3 bases and J lost 14 bases. Germline CDR1 KGHDR, CDR2 SFDVKD. CDR3 nucleotides: TGTGCCACCAGTGATCCCCGGGACAGAGAGTGGTTCTTT. Protein product: CATSDPRDREWFF.

V gene TRBV6-2 or TRBV6-3 combines with J gene TRBJ1-5; D gene uncertain. From germline, CDR1 is MNHEY and CDR2 SVGEGT. The CDR3 has 11 amino acids. V was cut by 6 bases and J by 8 bases, with 8 bases left in between. In DNA form, the CDR3 reads TGTGCCAGCAGCCGAGGCGAGCCCCAGCATTTT. This codes for CASSRGEPQHF.